Described below is a single T cell receptor beta chain sequence and its context. The antigen remains unidentified. This table comes from immunoSEQ multiplex PCR, and its TCRdb copy is limited to in-frame clones, with some not included. The repertoire consists of 4,000 to 5,000 clones, with around 96% occurring once and the leading ten covering around 5%. The sample belongs to a study of T cell clonotyping in hematopoietic cell transplantation. Overall study results and limits: No sorting was done, leaving CD4 and CD8 contributions mixed. After transplant, recipient diversity fell while pathologically expanded clonotypes grew through day 180.

Per the germline V gene, CDR1 is MNHEY and CDR2 is SMNVEV (reference sequence). The junction had 8 bases not matched to a gene; V was cut back by 2 bases and J by 4 bases. The CDR3 runs to 16 residues. The chain recombines TRBV27 with TRBJ2-7; 10 nucleotides align to TRBD1. The specimen was peripheral blood mononuclear cells, collected 30 days after allogeneic stem cell transplant. The origin of this receptor is a male patient aged 70 to 79 who had an allogeneic stem cell transplant from an unrelated donor, so T cells may come from the graft donor. Some clones in this sample may be carry-over from other donors' samples. The CDR3 here is CASSLLTGTGVYEQYF. As DNA, the CDR3 is TGTGCCAGCAGTTTACTCACCGGGACAGGGGTTTACGAGCAGTACTTC.